These T cell receptor beta chains were read from a single sample in a study of blood T cell repertoires in COVID-19. Using immunoSEQ multiplex PCR, the repertoire was profiled, and TCRdb retains in-frame clones only, with some absent. The sample lists 200,000 to 250,000 clones, under 85% occurring once. Sequencing was carried out using peripheral blood. The source of these receptors is a woman older than 75 with COVID-19, enrolled during active disease. Each CDR3 is given with its conserved first and last residue. Each record gives: D gene, V gene, J gene, clone size, CDR3 protein, CDR3 DNA. D genes are given only for firm matches. For some rows the clone size is stated as once, few or many, or as a class when expanded; others skip it.

>TRBD2|TRBV9|TRBJ2-3|-
CASSVSGGVLNTQYF
TGTGCCAGCAGCGTCTCGGGAGGGGTGTTGAATACGCAGTATTTT
>-|TRBV3-1/TRBV3-2|TRBJ2-1|few
CASSQPGYNEQFF
TGTGCCAGCAGCCAACCGGGATACAATGAGCAGTTCTTC
>-|TRBV5-1|TRBJ2-3|-
CASSTQGLRTDTQYF
TGCGCCAGCAGCACCCAGGGGCTAAGGACAGATACGCAGTATTTT
>TRBD1|TRBV2|TRBJ2-7|-
CASRGDSSYEQYF
TGTGCCAGCAGAGGGGACAGCTCCTACGAGCAGTACTTC
>-|TRBV7-9|TRBJ1-4|-
CASSLREVGEKLFF
TGTGCCAGCAGCTTAAGGGAGGTCGGTGAAAAACTGTTTTTT
>-|TRBV10-3|TRBJ2-7|-
CAISEFSGRNEQYF
TGTGCCATCAGTGAGTTTTCCGGGAGAAACGAGCAGTACTTC
>TRBD1|TRBV19|TRBJ1-6|-
CASSVRGQSPLHF
TGTGCCAGTAGTGTCAGGGGGCAATCACCCCTCCACTTT
>TRBD1|TRBV12-5|TRBJ2-7|-
CASGGSGGSYEQYF
TGTGCTAGTGGTGGCTCAGGGGGCTCCTACGAGCAGTACTTC
>-|TRBV2|TRBJ1-5|-
CASSPEAGDQPQHF
TGTGCCAGCAGTCCAGAGGCGGGGGATCAGCCCCAGCATTTT
>TRBD1|TRBV10-1|TRBJ2-3|-
CASSEPGQLTDTQYF
TGCGCCAGCAGCGAACCGGGACAGCTCACAGATACGCAGTATTTT
>-|TRBV5-8|TRBJ1-2|many
CASSSPWGGYTF
TGTGCCAGCAGCTCACCTTGGGGCGGCTACACCTTC
>-|TRBV2|TRBJ2-3|-
CASKQGTSTDTQYF
TGTGCCAGCAAACAGGGCACTAGCACAGATACGCAGTATTTT
>TRBD1|TRBV2|TRBJ2-7|-
CASWGQGTYEQYF
TGTGCCAGCTGGGGACAGGGGACCTACGAGCAGTACTTC
>-|TRBV6-6|TRBJ1-2|once
CASSQQIGGNGYTF
TGTGCCAGCAGTCAGCAAATAGGGGGTAACGGCTACACCTTC
>TRBD1|TRBV5-5|TRBJ2-7|-
CASSVRQGPAEQYF
TGTGCCAGCAGCGTGAGACAGGGGCCCGCCGAGCAGTACTTC
>-|TRBV5-1|TRBJ1-2|-
CASSLDSANYGYTF
TGCGCCAGCAGCTTGGATTCAGCTAACTATGGCTACACCTTC
>TRBD2|TRBV4-2|TRBJ2-2|-
CASSQDTSGRTRPTGELFF
TGTGCCAGCAGCCAAGATACCAGCGGGAGGACCCGACCCACCGGGGAGCTGTTTTTT
>TRBD2|TRBV19|TRBJ2-7|-
CASSEASGRAYEQYF
TGTGCCAGTAGCGAAGCGAGCGGGAGGGCGTACGAGCAGTACTTC
>-|TRBV9|TRBJ1-2|-
CASSVGADNYGYTF
TGTGCCAGCAGCGTAGGGGCAGATAACTATGGCTACACCTTC
>TRBD1|TRBV7-2|TRBJ1-1|few
CASSLFGTVNTEAFF
TGTGCCAGCAGCTTATTTGGGACAGTGAACACTGAAGCTTTCTTT
>TRBD1|TRBV10-2|TRBJ1-6|-
CASQTGTSYNSPLHF
TGCGCCAGCCAGACAGGGACCTCCTATAATTCACCCCTCCACTTT
>TRBD2|TRBV28|TRBJ2-3|-
CASSLGTSGGTDTQYF
TGTGCCAGCAGTTTAGGTACTAGCGGGGGCACAGATACGCAGTATTTT
>TRBD2|TRBV27|TRBJ2-5|-
CASTVSGSHQETQYF
TGTGCCAGCACCGTTAGCGGGAGTCACCAAGAGACCCAGTACTTC
>-|TRBV6-5|TRBJ1-6|-
CASKGPGLRSPLHF
TGTGCCAGCAAGGGGCCAGGGTTGCGGTCACCCCTCCACTTT
>-|TRBV6-1|TRBJ1-2|-
CASSEAAGDGYTF
TGTGCCAGCAGTGAAGCGGCGGGGGATGGCTACACCTTC
>-|TRBV4-1|TRBJ2-5|-
CASSQQGIETQYF
TGCGCCAGCAGCCAACAGGGAATAGAGACCCAGTACTTC
>-|TRBV2|TRBJ1-1|-
CASRQTDQNTEAFF
TGTGCCAGCAGACAGACAGACCAGAACACTGAAGCTTTCTTT
>TRBD1|TRBV9|TRBJ2-2|-
CASSLGQGTGELFF
TGTGCCAGCAGCCTCGGACAGGGGACCGGGGAGCTGTTTTTT
>TRBD2|TRBV5-1|TRBJ2-1|-
CASSLELAGGLYEQFF
TGCGCCAGCAGCTTGGAACTAGCGGGAGGGTTATATGAGCAGTTCTTC
>-|TRBV13|TRBJ2-7|-
CASSARPGSGYEQYF
TGTGCCAGCAGCGCCCGCCCGGGGTCGGGCTACGAGCAGTACTTC
>-|TRBV5-1|TRBJ1-1|few
CASSLDRPNTEAFF
TGCGCCAGCAGCTTGGACAGGCCGAACACTGAAGCTTTCTTT
>TRBD2|TRBV7-3|TRBJ2-7|few
CASSQGLASTEQYF
TGTGCCAGCAGCCAAGGACTAGCTTCAACCGAGCAGTACTTC
>TRBD1|TRBV28|TRBJ1-5|-
CASSPSRGQGGQPQHF
TGTGCCAGCAGTCCATCCCGGGGACAGGGAGGTCAGCCCCAGCATTTT
>-|TRBV19|TRBJ1-2|-
CASSIAVIQGNYGYTF
TGTGCCAGTAGTATAGCGGTAATACAGGGTAACTATGGCTACACCTTC
>-|TRBV9|TRBJ1-2|-
CASSVFGQGGYTF
TGTGCCAGCAGCGTCTTTGGGCAGGGCGGCTACACCTTC
>-|TRBV7-9|TRBJ1-2|-
CASSSMRGYTF
TGTGCCAGCAGCTCAATGCGTGGCTACACCTTC
>TRBD1|TRBV6-5|TRBJ2-7|once
CASRFDRGPSYEQYF
TGTGCCAGCAGATTTGACAGGGGGCCGTCCTACGAGCAGTACTTC
>-|TRBV5-1|TRBJ1-5|-
CASSLVGGADQPQHF
TGCGCCAGCAGCTTGGTTGGGGGCGCGGATCAGCCCCAGCATTTT
>TRBD1|TRBV27|TRBJ1-5|-
CASRSQGQGSHQPQHF
TGTGCCAGCAGATCTCAGGGACAGGGGTCTCATCAGCCCCAGCATTTT
>-|TRBV19|TRBJ1-6|-
CASSLSGENSPLHF
TGTGCCAGTAGTTTAAGCGGTGAGAATTCACCCCTCCACTTT
>TRBD2|TRBV15|TRBJ2-1|-
CATSRDLGSGSGQFF
TGTGCCACCAGCAGAGATTTGGGGAGCGGGAGTGGGCAGTTCTTC
>-|TRBV19|TRBJ2-2|-
CASSIGQGIPGELFF
TGTGCCAGTAGTATTGGTCAGGGGATACCCGGGGAGCTGTTTTTT
>-|TRBV19|TRBJ1-1|-
CATEGGVSTEAFF
TGTGCCACTGAAGGGGGAGTTAGTACTGAAGCTTTCTTT
>-|TRBV7-2|TRBJ1-2|-
CASSLTGSSGGYTF
TGTGCCAGCAGCTTAACGGGGAGCTCGGGTGGCTACACCTTC
>TRBD2|TRBV19|TRBJ2-2|once
CASNAGGNTGELFF
TGTGCCAGTAATGCGGGGGGTAACACCGGGGAGCTGTTTTTT
>TRBD1|TRBV11-1|TRBJ2-1|-
CASSFPGQGTNEQFF
TGTGCCAGCAGCTTCCCGGGACAGGGAACCAATGAGCAGTTCTTC
>TRBD1|TRBV11-2|TRBJ1-3|-
CASSFGQGAGNTIYF
TGTGCCAGCAGCTTCGGACAGGGTGCGGGAAACACCATATATTTT
>-|TRBV19|TRBJ1-6|once
CASSGAQGYNSPLHF
TGTGCCAGTAGTGGGGCGCAGGGGTATAATTCACCCCTCCACTTT
>-|TRBV7-9|TRBJ1-6|-
CASSLEGGESPLHF
TGTGCCAGCAGCTTAGAAGGGGGGGAGTCACCCCTCCACTTT
>-|TRBV9|TRBJ2-5|-
CASSARPGGQETQYF
TGTGCCAGCAGCGCCCGACCTGGGGGGCAAGAGACCCAGTACTTC
>-|TRBV9|TRBJ1-2|-
CASSARPGQEIGGYTF
TGTGCCAGCAGCGCCCGCCCGGGACAAGAGATCGGGGGCTACACCTTC
>-|TRBV19|TRBJ2-3|-
CASSTSRTRTTDTQYF
TGTGCCAGTAGTACCTCGAGGACTCGCACGACAGATACGCAGTATTTT
>-|TRBV10-3|TRBJ2-2|-
CAISEGGAPGELFF
TGTGCCATCAGTGAGGGGGGGGCCCCCGGGGAGCTGTTTTTT